What follows are 18 T cell receptor beta chains derived from one specimen sequenced in a study of blood T cell repertoires in COVID-19. Produced via immunoSEQ multiplex PCR; TCRdb's table is partial and in-frame only. The sample has 40,000 to 55,000 clones, around 84% seen once. Input material: peripheral blood. Every receptor here comes from a human donor in a cohort sampled during active COVID-19.

This clone is medium-sized in the sample. The chain carries TRBV9 and TRBJ2-7; TRBD2 is a possible D gene (6 bases). V lost 2 bases, J lost 6 bases, and 18 bases lay in between. Germline values: CDR1 SGDLS, CDR2 YYNGEE. The CDR3 sequence is 15 residues long. The CDR3 loop is CASSVRAGGPVEQYF. For the CDR3, the DNA is TGTGCCAGCAGCGTCCGGGCTGGAGGGCCGGTCGAGCAGTACTTC.

CDR3 sequence: CASSLYAGNNSPLHF. The CDR3 nucleotides read TGTGCCAGCAGTTTATATGCGGGGAACAATTCACCCCTCCACTTT. The V call is TRBV27, the J call TRBJ1-6; D remains ambiguous. The CDR3 runs 15 residues. V lost 1 base, J lost 7 bases, and 11 bases lay in between. Germline V gives CDR1 MNHEY, CDR2 SMNVEV (reference sequence).

This rearrangement joins TRBV6-1 to TRBJ2-1, with 8 nucleotides matching TRBD2. Germline V gene sequence: CDR1 MNHNS, CDR2 SASEGT. Trimming at V came to 1 base and at J to 9 bases, leaving 8 bases not matched to a gene. The CDR3 runs 15 residues. The CDR3 loop is CASSEGAGEGTEQFF. In DNA, the CDR3 is TGTGCCAGCAGTGAAGGAGCGGGAGAGGGGACTGAGCAGTTCTTC.

The chain is built from TRBV6-2 or TRBV6-3 and TRBJ2-4; 8 bases align to TRBD1. Germline assignment: CDR1 MNHEY and CDR2 SVGEGT. There are 16 residues in the CDR3. The ends lost 2 bases at V and 6 bases at J; junction bases unmatched: 9. In nucleotides, the CDR3 is TGTGCCAGCAGTTACCCGAGGACAGGGAACGGAAACATTCAGTACTTC. The encoded protein is CASSYPRTGNGNIQYF.

This clone was seen only once. The J gene is TRBJ2-5, the V gene TRBV10-3; D gene uncertain. The CDR3 runs 11 residues. V gave up 8 bases and J gave up 3 bases, with 7 bases separating them. Per the germline V gene, CDR1 is ENHRY and CDR2 is SYGVKD. CDR3 nucleotides: TGTGCCATCGGTCAGAAAGAGACCCAGTACTTC. Translating gives CAIGQKETQYF.

V is TRBV5-8 and J is TRBJ2-3; TRBD1 is a possible D gene (5 bases). The germline V gene has CDR1 SGHTS and CDR2 YDEGEE. V lost 0 bases and J 2 bases, leaving 13 bases between the germline ends. This CDR3 is built from 16 residues. The CDR3 sequence is CASSLEQEILTDTQYF. DNA for the CDR3: TGTGCCAGCAGCTTGGAACAGGAGATACTCACAGATACGCAGTATTTT.

This clone was recorded once. The gene calls are TRBV30 and TRBJ1-6; possible D gene TRBD1, 5 bases. The germline V and J ends were trimmed by 1 base and 2 bases, with 6 bases remaining between them. Germline CDR1 GTSNPN, CDR2 SVGIG (reference sequence). The CDR3 spans 14 residues. CDR3 DNA sequence: TGTGCCTGGAGTGGGGGCACCTATAATTCACCCCTCCACTTT. Translation gives CAWSGGTYNSPLHF.

The genes are TRBV7-3 and TRBJ1-6, with TRBD1 matching over 8 bases. This CDR3 is built from 13 residues. J was trimmed by 8 bases and V by 4 bases; bases with no gene match: 1. Germline V gene data show CDR1 as SGHTA and CDR2 as FQGTGA. As DNA, the CDR3 is TGTGCCAGCAGCTCGGACAGGGATTCACCCCTCCACTTT. Translation: CASSSDRDSPLHF.

This chain joins TRBV5-1 and TRBJ1-5; TRBD1 might be the D (6 bases). V lost 3 bases, J lost 5 bases, and 15 bases lay in between. There are 15 residues in the CDR3. Germline V gene lookup returns CDR1 SGHRS and CDR2 YFSETQ. CDR3 nucleotide sequence: TGCGCCAGCAGCTCAACCGGGACAAGTGATCAGCCCCAGCATTTT. Amino acids: CASSSTGTSDQPQHF.

The chain carries TRBV6-5 and TRBJ2-3; 10 bases fit TRBD1. Trimming took 5 bases from V and 5 from J; bases not matched to a gene: 4. Germline CDR1 MNHEY, CDR2 SVGAGI. The length of the CDR3 is 14 residues. The CDR3 nucleotides are TGTGCCAGCAGTAGGGGGACAGGGGTAGATACGCAGTATTTT. Translated: CASSRGTGVDTQYF.

This chain joins TRBV19 and TRBJ2-2; D is perhaps TRBD1 (6 bases). The V gene's germline CDR1 is LNHDA and CDR2 SQIVND (reference sequence). This CDR3 is built from 16 residues. The V gene lost 4 bases and the J gene lost 5 bases, with 17 bases spanning the gap. The CDR3 sequence is CASSRGTRGRTGELFF. The CDR3 nucleotides read TGTGCCAGTAGTAGGGGCACCAGGGGTCGAACCGGGGAGCTGTTTTTT. The whole variable domain, remainder taken from reference TRBV19 and TRBJ2-2, is DGGITQSPKYLFRKEGQNVTLSCEQNLNHDAMYWYRQDPGQGLRLIYYSQIVNDFQKGDIAEGYSVSREKKESFPLTVTSAQKNPTAFYLCASSRGTRGRTGELFFGEGSRLTVL.

The chain is built from TRBV6-4 and TRBJ2-7; 11 bases match TRBD2. The CDR3 totals 14 residues. Germline-derived CDR1 and CDR2 are MRHNA and SNTAGT. Unmatched junction bases numbered 5, after V lost 5 bases and J lost 5 bases. The DNA for the CDR3 is TGTGCCAGCAGTCGACTAGCGGGATCGAACGAGCAGTACTTC. It is translated as CASSRLAGSNEQYF.

CDR3 in DNA: TGCGCCAGCAGCTTTACCGGACAGGGGATTGACTATGGCTACACCTTC. Its protein is CASSFTGQGIDYGYTF. The rearrangement joins TRBV5-1 to TRBJ1-2, with TRBD1 matching 9 bases. This CDR3 contains 16 residues. Germline V CDR1 and CDR2: SGHRS, YFSETQ. The junction had 8 bases not matched to a gene; V was cut back by 2 bases and J by 3 bases.

This chain's CDR3 is CASSPGGGGHYGYTF. Here the CDR3 DNA reads TGTGCCAGCAGCCCAGGCGGGGGCGGACACTATGGCTACACCTTC. V and J are TRBV5-4 and TRBJ1-2, with D possibly matching TRBD1 (6 bases). The CDR3 has 15 residues. Trimming cost V 4 bases and J 3 bases, with 16 bases left between them. The germline CDR1 and CDR2 sequences are SGHNT and YYREEE (reference sequence).

This sequence joins TRBV12-5 and TRBJ1-1; 8 bases line up with TRBD1. V was clipped by 6 bases and J by 1 base; unmatched bases: 10. Germline V gene lookup returns CDR1 LGHNT and CDR2 FRNRAP. This CDR3 has 16 amino acids. The DNA of the CDR3 is TGTGCTAGTGGAGGACAGGGTCTTAACCCGAACACTGAAGCTTTCTTT. Translating it yields CASGGQGLNPNTEAFF.

The chain has TRBV5-6 and TRBJ2-7; TRBD2 matches at 14 bases. Per germline, CDR1 SGHDT and CDR2 YYEEEE. V gave up 4 bases and J gave up 4 bases; unmatched junction bases: 4. The CDR3 consists of 15 residues. The DNA of the CDR3 is TGTGCCAGCAGCGGCGGGACTAGCGGGAGATACGAGCAGTACTTC. Its translation: CASSGGTSGRYEQYF.

This clone is medium-sized within its sample. The chain links TRBV11-2 to TRBJ1-5; D is uncertain. V was trimmed by 2 bases and J by 3 bases, leaving 8 bases between them. The CDR3 contains 14 residues. The germline V gene has CDR1 SGHAT and CDR2 FQNNGV. The CDR3 is CASSLSDSNQPQHF. DNA for the CDR3: TGTGCCAGCAGCTTAAGCGACTCCAATCAGCCCCAGCATTTT.

The chain employs TRBV2 and TRBJ2-2, with a weak D call TRBD1 (6 bases). Trimming pared 9 bases from V and 1 base from J, leaving 18 bases between. Germline CDR1 is SNHLY and CDR2 is FYNNEI. The CDR3 is 16 amino acids. In DNA, the CDR3 is TGTGCCAGTCTTCATACCGGGACACAGAACACCGGGGAGCTGTTTTTT. It codes for CASLHTGTQNTGELFF.